This T cell receptor (beta chain) was sequenced during a study of T cells in Graves' hyperthyroidism and ophthalmopathy. About the study: Peripheral blood draws took place at initial diagnosis, ahead of any treatment.

Study-level results: Blood held most thyroid clonotypes expanded above 0.001 frequency.

Amplification of TCR beta CDR3 regions was performed using RNA transcripts as template. RT-PCR in the first round (using the HTBI primer set) targeted the TCR CDR3. TCRdb fed the multiplex PCR reads into MiXCR, producing one record per CDR3 protein. The profile shows hundreds of thousands of distinct CDR3 sequences, 13% to 15% of them singletons. With regard to this clonotype: Its antigen is unknown.

The sequence was collected from a woman aged 50 to 60 with Graves' ophthalmopathy. Sequenced material: blood.

Here the CDR3 reads CASSLVVGASSYNEQFF. The CDR3 DNA reads TGTGCCAGCAGCTTAGTGGTGGGGGCAAGCTCCTACAATGAGCAGTTCTTC. The gene calls are TRBV11-2 and TRBJ2-1, with D possibly being TRBD1 (6 bases). This CDR3 comprises 17 residues. Trimming took off 1 base at V and 0 bases at J, with 13 bases between the two ends. The germline gives CDR1 SGHAT, CDR2 FQNNGV.